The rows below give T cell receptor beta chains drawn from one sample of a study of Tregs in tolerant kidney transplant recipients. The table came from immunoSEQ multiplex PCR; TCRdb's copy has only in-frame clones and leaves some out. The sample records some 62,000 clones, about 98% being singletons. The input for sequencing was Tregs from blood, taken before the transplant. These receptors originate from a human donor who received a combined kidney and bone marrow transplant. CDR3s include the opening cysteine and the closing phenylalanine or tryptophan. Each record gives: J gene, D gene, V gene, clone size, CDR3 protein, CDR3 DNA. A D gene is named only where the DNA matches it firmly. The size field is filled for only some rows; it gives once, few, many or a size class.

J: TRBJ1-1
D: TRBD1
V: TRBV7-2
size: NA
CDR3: CASSSWTGYTEAFF
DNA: TGTGCCAGCAGCTCCTGGACAGGGTACACTGAAGCTTTCTTT

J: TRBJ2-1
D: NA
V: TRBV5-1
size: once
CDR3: CASIPGTSSSYNEQFF
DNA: TGCGCCAGCATTCCCGGGACTTCCAGCTCCTACAATGAGCAGTTCTTC

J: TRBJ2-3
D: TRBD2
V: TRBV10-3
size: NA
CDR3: CAIRQTSGTDTQYF
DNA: TGTGCCATCAGACAGACTAGCGGCACAGATACGCAGTATTTT

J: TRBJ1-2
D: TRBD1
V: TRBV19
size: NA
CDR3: CAIRDRGNYGYTF
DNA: TGTGCCATCCGGGACAGGGGCAACTATGGCTACACCTTC

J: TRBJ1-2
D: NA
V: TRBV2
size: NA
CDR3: CASTTVLNYGYTF
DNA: TGTGCCAGCACGACAGTCCTAAACTATGGCTACACCTTC

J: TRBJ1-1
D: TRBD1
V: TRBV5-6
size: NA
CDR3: CASSPRTGVGPGTEAFF
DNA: TGTGCCAGCAGCCCACGGACAGGGGTCGGCCCTGGGACTGAAGCTTTCTTT

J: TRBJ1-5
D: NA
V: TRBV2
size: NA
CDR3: CASNYQGPQPQHF
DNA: TGTGCCAGCAATTATCAGGGTCCGCAGCCCCAGCATTTT

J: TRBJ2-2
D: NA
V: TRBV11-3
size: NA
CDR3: CASSLMTGTDTGELFF
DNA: TGTGCCAGCAGCTTAATGACGGGAACGGACACCGGGGAGCTGTTTTTT

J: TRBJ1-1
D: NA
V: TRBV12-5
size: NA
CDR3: CASGLPWAPSGAFF
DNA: TGTGCTAGTGGTTTGCCTTGGGCTCCCTCTGGAGCTTTCTTT

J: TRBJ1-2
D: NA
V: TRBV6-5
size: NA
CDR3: CASSYSRVADYGYTF
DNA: TGTGCCAGCAGTTACTCACGGGTTGCTGACTATGGCTACACCTTC

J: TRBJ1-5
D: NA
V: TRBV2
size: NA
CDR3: CARGGASLGPQHF
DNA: TGTGCCAGGGGAGGGGCCTCGCTTGGGCCCCAGCATTTT

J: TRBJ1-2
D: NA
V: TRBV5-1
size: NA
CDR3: CASSFTGSRGYTF
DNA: TGCGCCAGCAGCTTCACAGGGTCCCGCGGCTACACCTTC

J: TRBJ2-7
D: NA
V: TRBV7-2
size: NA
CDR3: CASSLAGSHYEQYF
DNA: TGTGCCAGCAGCTTAGCGGGGAGCCACTACGAGCAGTACTTC

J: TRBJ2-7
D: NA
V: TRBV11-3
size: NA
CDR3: CASSLGGGGSSYEQYF
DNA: TGTGCCAGCAGCTTGGGGGGTGGCGGCAGCTCCTACGAGCAGTACTTC

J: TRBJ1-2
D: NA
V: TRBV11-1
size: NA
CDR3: CASSMTGIYGYTF
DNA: TGTGCCAGCAGCATGACGGGGATCTATGGCTACACCTTC

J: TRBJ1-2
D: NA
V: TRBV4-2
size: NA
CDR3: CASSQRDYGYTF
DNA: TGTGCCAGCAGCCAAAGGGACTACGGCTACACCTTC

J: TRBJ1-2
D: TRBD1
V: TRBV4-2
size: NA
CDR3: CASSQVGIQGGYGYTF
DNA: TGTGCCAGCAGCCAAGTGGGGATACAGGGGGGCTATGGCTACACCTTC

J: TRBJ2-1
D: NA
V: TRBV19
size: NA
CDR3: CASSTTGRNEQFF
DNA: TGTGCCAGTAGTACGACGGGAAGGAATGAGCAGTTCTTC

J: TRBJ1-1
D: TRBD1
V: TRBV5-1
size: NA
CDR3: CASSPGQSAEAFF
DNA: TGCGCCAGCAGTCCGGGACAGTCCGCTGAAGCTTTCTTT

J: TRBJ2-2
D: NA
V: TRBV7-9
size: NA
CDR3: CASSLRGGLLNTGELFF
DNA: TGTGCCAGCAGCTTAAGGGGGGGACTACTAAACACCGGGGAGCTGTTTTTT

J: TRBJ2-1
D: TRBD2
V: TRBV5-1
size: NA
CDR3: CASSYLTSGRNEQFF
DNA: TGCGCCAGCAGCTACCTGACTAGCGGGAGGAATGAGCAGTTCTTC

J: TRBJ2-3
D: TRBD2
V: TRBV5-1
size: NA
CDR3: CASSLGTSGSGTDTQYF
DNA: TGCGCCAGCAGCTTGGGGACTAGCGGGAGCGGTACAGATACGCAGTATTTT

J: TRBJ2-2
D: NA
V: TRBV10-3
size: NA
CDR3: CAISAGDTGELFF
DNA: TGTGCCATCAGCGCAGGGGACACCGGGGAGCTGTTTTTT

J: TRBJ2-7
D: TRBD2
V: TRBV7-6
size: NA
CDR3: CASSLRTSETYEQYF
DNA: TGTGCCAGCAGCTTAAGGACTAGCGAAACCTACGAGCAGTACTTC

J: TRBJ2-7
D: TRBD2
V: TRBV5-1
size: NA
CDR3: CASSLGLARTYEQYF
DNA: TGCGCCAGCAGCTTGGGACTAGCGCGAACCTACGAGCAGTACTTC

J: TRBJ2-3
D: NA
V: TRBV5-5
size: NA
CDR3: CASSLFSLAGDTQYF
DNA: TGTGCCAGCAGCTTGTTTAGCCTAGCCGGAGATACGCAGTATTTT

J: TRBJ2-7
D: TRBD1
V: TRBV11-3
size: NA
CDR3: CASRIPGQDSYEQYF
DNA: TGTGCCAGCAGAATACCGGGACAGGATTCCTACGAGCAGTACTTC

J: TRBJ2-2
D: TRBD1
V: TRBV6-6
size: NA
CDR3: CASSAQGAFTGELFF
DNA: TGTGCCAGCAGTGCTCAGGGGGCTTTCACCGGGGAGCTGTTTTTT

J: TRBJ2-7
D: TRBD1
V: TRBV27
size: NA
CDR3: CASSGTGTGQYEQYF
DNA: TGTGCCAGCAGTGGAACCGGGACAGGGCAATACGAGCAGTACTTC

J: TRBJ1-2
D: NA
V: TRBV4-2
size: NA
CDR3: CASSQDSGAGVYGYTF
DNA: TGTGCCAGCAGCCAAGATAGTGGGGCTGGCGTCTATGGCTACACCTTC

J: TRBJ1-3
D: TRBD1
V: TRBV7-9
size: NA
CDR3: CASSLEGTGGNTIYF
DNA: TGTGCCAGCAGCTTAGAAGGGACAGGCGGAAACACCATATATTTT

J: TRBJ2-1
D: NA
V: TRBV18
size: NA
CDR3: CASSPRGDNEQFF
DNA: TGTGCCAGCTCCCCGCGCGGCGACAATGAGCAGTTCTTC

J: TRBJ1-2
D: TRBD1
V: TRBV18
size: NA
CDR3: CASSPQQGAIGYTF
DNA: TGTGCCAGCTCACCACAACAGGGGGCGATTGGCTACACCTTC

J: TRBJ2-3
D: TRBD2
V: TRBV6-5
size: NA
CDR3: CASSSLAGGPADTQYF
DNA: TGTGCCAGCAGTTCCTTAGCGGGGGGGCCGGCAGATACGCAGTATTTT

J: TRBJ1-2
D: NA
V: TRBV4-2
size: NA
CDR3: CASSPPGGTNPLNYGYTF
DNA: TGTGCCAGCAGCCCACCGGGGGGGACCAACCCACTAAACTATGGCTACACCTTC

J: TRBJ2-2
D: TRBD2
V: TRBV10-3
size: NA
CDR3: CAIHGSGANTGELFF
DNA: TGTGCCATCCATGGGAGCGGGGCGAACACCGGGGAGCTGTTTTTT

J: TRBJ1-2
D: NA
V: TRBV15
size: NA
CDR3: CATSREFGLRNGYTF
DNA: TGTGCCACCAGCAGAGAATTTGGACTGAGGAATGGCTACACCTTC

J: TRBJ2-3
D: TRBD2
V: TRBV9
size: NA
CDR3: CASSKGLAGVTDTQYF
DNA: TGTGCCAGCAGCAAGGGACTAGCGGGGGTCACAGATACGCAGTATTTT

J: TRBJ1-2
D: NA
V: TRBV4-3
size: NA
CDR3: CASSQGRAHYGYTF
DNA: TGCGCCAGCAGCCAAGGCAGGGCCCACTATGGCTACACCTTC

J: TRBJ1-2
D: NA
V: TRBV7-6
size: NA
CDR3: CASSLATGRFSF
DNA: TGTGCCAGCAGCCTAGCCACAGGGCGATTCTCTTTC

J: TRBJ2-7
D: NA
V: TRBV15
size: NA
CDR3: CATSSPRLTYEQYF
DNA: TGTGCCACCAGCAGTCCGAGACTAACCTACGAGCAGTACTTC

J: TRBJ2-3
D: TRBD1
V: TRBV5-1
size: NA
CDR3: CASSLAGTGVGDTQYF
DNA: TGCGCCAGCAGCTTGGCCGGGACAGGGGTAGGGGATACGCAGTATTTT

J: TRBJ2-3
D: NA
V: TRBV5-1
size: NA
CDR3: CASSLGTPDTQYF
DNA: TGCGCCAGCAGCTTGGGGACTCCAGATACGCAGTATTTT

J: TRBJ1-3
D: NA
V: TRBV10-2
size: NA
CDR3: CASKGSGNTIYF
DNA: TGCGCCAGCAAGGGGTCTGGAAACACCATATATTTT

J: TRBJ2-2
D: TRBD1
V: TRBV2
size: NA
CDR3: CASLGQAITGELFF
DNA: TGTGCCAGCCTGGGACAGGCTATCACCGGGGAGCTGTTTTTT

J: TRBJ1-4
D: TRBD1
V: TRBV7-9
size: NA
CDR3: CASSYTGQYATNEKLFF
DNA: TGTGCCAGCAGCTACACGGGACAGTATGCAACTAATGAAAAACTGTTTTTT

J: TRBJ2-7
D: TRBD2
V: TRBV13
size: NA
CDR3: CASGLAGTYEQYF
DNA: TGTGCCAGCGGATTAGCGGGAACCTACGAGCAGTACTTC

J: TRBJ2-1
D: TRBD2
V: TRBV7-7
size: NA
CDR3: CASSPKAGGNEQFF
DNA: TGTGCCAGCAGCCCTAAGGCGGGGGGGAATGAGCAGTTCTTC

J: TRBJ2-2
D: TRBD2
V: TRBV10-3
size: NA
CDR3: CAISRAGGAGELFF
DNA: TGTGCCATCAGTAGAGCGGGAGGGGCCGGGGAGCTGTTTTTT

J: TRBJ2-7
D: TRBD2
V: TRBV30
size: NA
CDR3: CAWNPGLARYEQYF
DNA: TGTGCCTGGAACCCGGGACTAGCCCGATACGAGCAGTACTTC

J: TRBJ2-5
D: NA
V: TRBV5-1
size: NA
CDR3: CASSLAGLNQETQYF
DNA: TGCGCCAGCAGCTTGGCTGGACTAAACCAAGAGACCCAGTACTTC

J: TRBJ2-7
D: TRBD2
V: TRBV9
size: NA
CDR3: CASSVGASGINEQYF
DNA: TGTGCCAGCAGCGTAGGGGCTAGCGGGATAAACGAGCAGTACTTC

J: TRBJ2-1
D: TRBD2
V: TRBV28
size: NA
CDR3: CASSTGTSGGPPIF
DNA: TGTGCCAGCAGTACCGGGACTAGCGGGGGACCCCCCATCTTC